The 11 T cell receptor beta chains below all came from one sample that was sequenced in a study of neurological immune-mediated disorders. Time point indicated: technical triplicate 2. TCRdb reprocessed the 5' RACE reads with MiXCR, giving one entry per CDR3 protein. The sample lists under 65,000 distinct CDR3 sequences; around 24% were seen once. The specimen was PBMCs. The source of these receptors is a man aged 60 to 75 with HTLV-1-associated myelopathy (HAM/TSP).

In its sample, this clonotype was seen many times. V and J are TRBV10-3 and TRBJ1-3; D ambiguous. The V and J ends lost 7 bases and 0 bases respectively, with 7 bases between them. Germline CDR1 ENHRY, CDR2 SYGVKD. The CDR3 is 13 residues long. Here the CDR3 reads CAIKEDSGNTIYF. The CDR3 DNA reads as TGTGCCATCAAAGAGGACTCTGGAAACACCATATATTTT.

This clonotype was seen at least ten times. The chain has TRBV4-1 and TRBJ1-2; D is unclear. V was cut by 3 bases and J by 1 base, with 9 bases left in between. The CDR3 is made up of 14 amino acids. Per the germline V gene, CDR1 is MGHRA and CDR2 is YSYEKL. CDR3 residues: CASSQGGNNYGYTF. As DNA, the CDR3 is TGCGCCAGCAGCCAGGGAGGGAATAACTATGGCTACACCTTC.

This clonotype was found many times. The CDR3 is CSVARGVGGYNEQFF. The CDR3 DNA reads TGCAGCGTGGCGAGGGGGGTAGGGGGATACAATGAGCAGTTCTTC. J is TRBJ2-1 and V is TRBV29-1; TRBD1 or TRBD2 may be the D gene (6 bases each). Germline CDR1 reads SQVTM; CDR2 reads ANQGSEA. This CDR3 has 15 residues. The V and J ends lost 6 bases and 4 bases respectively, with 19 bases between them.

This chain links TRBV3-1 with TRBJ1-6; D gene unclear. The CDR3 extends over 14 amino acids. Trimming left V 5 bases short and J 9 bases short, with 14 bases between. The germline V gene has CDR1 LGHDT and CDR2 YNNKEL (reference sequence). CDR3 DNA: TGTGCCAGCAGCTCGGGGTTCGGTGGTTCACCCCTCCACTTT. It codes for CASSSGFGGSPLHF. The entire variable domain, with the rest obtained from reference TRBV3-1 and TRBJ1-6, is as follows: DTAVSQTPKYLVTQMGNDKSIKCEQNLGHDTMYWYKQDSKKFLKIMFSYNNKELIINETVPNRFSPKSPDKAHLNLHINSLELGDSAVYFCASSSGFGGSPLHFGNGTRLTVT.

This clonotype was seen ten or more times. This chain uses TRBV4-1 with TRBJ2-7; a possible D gene is TRBD1 (7 bases). V dropped 3 bases and J dropped 7 bases, with 19 bases sitting between them. CDR1 and CDR2 from the germline V gene are MGHRA and YSYEKL. The CDR3 loop spans 15 amino acids. As DNA, the CDR3 is TGCGCCAGCAGCCAGGACCGACAGGGACTCCGGGAGCAGTACTTC. Translating it yields CASSQDRQGLREQYF.

This clonotype has at least ten counts. The V call is TRBV12-3 or TRBV12-4, the J call TRBJ2-7, with D possibly matching TRBD2 (6 bases). The CDR3 runs 14 residues. V dropped 6 bases and J dropped 7 bases, with 19 bases sitting between them. The CDR3 bases are TGTGCCAGCAGCTATGGGACTTCCAGCGGGGAGCAGTACTTC. As protein: CASSYGTSSGEQYF.

This clonotype was found many times. This sequence joins TRBV12-3 or TRBV12-4 and TRBJ1-6, with D tentatively TRBD1 (5 bases). CDR3 length: 14 residues. Trimming shortened V by 6 bases and J by 10 bases, and 16 bases separated the two germline ends. The CDR3 sequence is CASSSSGGGSPLHF. CDR3 DNA: TGTGCCAGCAGCTCCTCGGGGGGGGGATCACCCCTCCACTTT.

The table lists this clonotype with many counts. The genes are TRBV6-2 or TRBV6-3 and TRBJ2-7; 10 bases align to TRBD1. This CDR3 spans 15 amino acids. The trim removed 7 bases at V and 1 base at J, leaving 7 bases unmatched. Germline CDR1 reads MNHEY; CDR2 reads SVGEGT. The DNA of the CDR3 is TGTGCCAGCATTGAGGGACAGGGGCTGTCCTACGAGCAGTACTTC. Amino acids: CASIEGQGLSYEQYF.

Ten or more counts support this clonotype. V usage is TRBV20-1 and J usage is TRBJ2-3; D is undetermined. Germline V gives CDR1 DFQATT, CDR2 SNEGSKA (reference sequence). This CDR3 has 15 amino acids. The V gene lost 6 bases and the J gene lost 0 bases, with 16 bases spanning the gap. This chain's CDR3 is CSASARKSSTDTQYF. Here the CDR3 DNA reads TGCAGTGCCTCAGCCCGGAAATCTAGCACAGATACGCAGTATTTT.

This clonotype was seen repeatedly, ten times or more. DNA for the CDR3: TGTGCCAGCAGCCAGCCCGACAGCCTCTCTGGAAACACCATATATTTT. Amino acid sequence: CASSQPDSLSGNTIYF. The chain has TRBV3-1 and TRBJ1-3; D is perhaps TRBD1 (5 bases). Germline assignment: CDR1 LGHDT and CDR2 YNNKEL (reference sequence). Trimming pared 3 bases from V and 0 bases from J, leaving 12 bases between. The CDR3 consists of 16 residues.

The V call is TRBV27, the J call TRBJ2-1; unclear D gene. Germline CDR1 reads MNHEY; CDR2 reads SMNVEV (reference sequence). V was pared by 0 bases and J by 0 bases, with 12 bases between. This CDR3 spans 17 amino acids. This chain's CDR3 is CASSLSVRMSSYNEQFF. The CDR3 DNA sequence: TGTGCCAGCAGTTTATCCGTGCGGATGAGCTCCTACAATGAGCAGTTCTTC.